This T cell receptor beta chain was profiled in a study of cytomegalovirus exposure and HLA in healthy donors. At the level of the study: Assignment to the Caucasian-associated ancestry cluster applied to 81% of the 300 to 500 genotyped donors.

This clone was observed once. The target antigen is unknown. PCR amplification relied on 60 Vbeta primers (plus 13 Jbeta primers). Data came from immunoSEQ multiplex PCR; TCRdb stores just in-frame clones and leaves some out. The table shows 110,000 to 150,000 clones, with about 64% occurring only once. Study-wide results and caveats: Presence/absence analysis assumed near-uniform sequencing depth across donors. Reported results showed that the classifier diagnosed cytomegalovirus status with high specificity and sensitivity. Reported findings show TCR beta sequences accurately forecast HLA-A and HLA-B alleles in most subjects.

There are 16 residues in the CDR3. The ends were cut back, 4 bases at V and 5 bases at J, with 18 bases in the middle. In germline, CDR1 is SEHNR, CDR2 FQNEAQ (reference sequence). This TCR was sampled from a man in his sixties in good health and CMV-seronegative. Sequenced input: PBMCs. The J gene is TRBJ2-1, the V gene TRBV7-9; possible D gene TRBD1, 5 bases. CDR3 bases: TGTGCCAGCAGCTCCACATGGGGCCCCCGGGACAATGAGCAGTTCTTC. The encoded protein is CASSSTWGPRDNEQFF.